This entry features one T cell receptor beta chain sequence. Its antigen is still unknown. Base quality data are lacking; no much larger clone is found one base away. The data derive from a study of CD8+ T cells in alopecia areata (dated by TCRdb to 2017 to 2018). In the study overall: The treated patients took part in an open-label pilot trial in which moderate-to-severe alopecia areata was treated with oral tofacitinib at 5 to 10 mg twice daily. Patients stayed on tofacitinib for 6 to 18 months and then had 6 months of follow-up off drug so that delayed response and recurrence could be assessed. For the treated patients, the SALT score, which quantifies what percentage of scalp surface area is affected, served as the measure of disease severity. In both human patients and the C3H/HeJ mouse model, the study applied high-throughput TCRbeta sequencing to look at T cell clonal expansion in alopecia areata. In humans, TCRbeta sequencing was performed on scalp tissue and on sorted CD4+ and CD8+ peripheral blood T cells from healthy controls and from patients with patchy or totalis/universalis alopecia areata. Biopsies were taken from tofacitinib-treated patients at baseline and at 4 and 24 weeks of treatment, and a later scalp biopsy was taken in several of the tofacitinib-treated patients. Scalp clonality was compared among normal scalp (n=4), patchy alopecia areata scalp (n=8), and alopecia totalis/universalis scalp (n=8). The RNA source kit depended on sample type: the PAXgene miRNA kit for fixed scalp, the miRNeasy kit for PBMCs, and the RNeasy kit for mouse skin. Amplification of TCRbeta CDR3 regions was done by immunoSEQ multiplex PCR using 35 Vbeta forward primers and 13 Jbeta reverse primers. Overall results and qualifications from the work: Scalp TCR repertoire analysis is complicated because resident alphabeta T cells in normal human skin are also sequenced, whereas mouse skin is dominated by gammadelta T cells. During tofacitinib treatment, many expanded lesional clones remained in scalp and blood, and this persistence may partly explain relapse after treatment is stopped. Shared TCR sequences between patients were less evident than in mice, which may be partly attributable to HLA diversity in the patient population. With tofacitinib, both scalp clonality and the number of expanded CD8+ clones among the top 100 scalp clones went down significantly. Because the treated cohort was small and had just a single nonresponder, larger studies are needed to establish links between baseline CD8+ expansion and response. Higher clonality and more expanded CD8+ clones were observed in lesional scalp than in normal scalp, particularly in alopecia totalis/universalis, a finding suggestive of antigenic drive.

The library was made by the immunoSEQ multiplex PCR assay. For TCR sequencing, RNA was extracted from every sample and reverse transcribed into cDNA to serve as template. First-strand cDNA was synthesized with SuperScript III using a 2:1 mix of oligo-dT and random hexamers. A synthetic immune receptor repertoire was used to measure amplification bias, and any remaining bias was corrected computationally. The authors processed their data as follows. Raw reads were preprocessed for error removal, and CDR3 was defined according to IMGT conventions as running from the conserved cysteine to phenylalanine. Clonality was computed as 1 minus the Shannon entropy, with the entropy normalized by log2 of the number of productive unique TCRs. Whether scalp clones were CD4 or CD8 was inferred by matching scalp TCRbeta sequences against CD4 and CD8 repertoires sorted from blood. TCRdb obtained this table from immuneACCESS and retained in-frame rearrangements with V and J assigned. These tables miss some clones; where compared with another copy, unresolved V genes account for less than half of the shortfall, and the remainder is unexplained. Clone size and V and J calls were adopted from that table, with D and trimming inferred from the DNA. In all, the sample holds about 180,000 clones, and about 53% of those were seen once. The ten largest clones capture 10% to 14% of the sample.

CDR1 LGHNA and CDR2 YSLEER are derived from the germline V gene. The CDR3 sequence holds 16 residues, the cysteine and phenylalanine included. Kept here is only the CDR3 DNA, which spans 48 bases and is read in frame from base 1. The junction carries 11 bases between V and J, which are trimmed by 0 bases and 3 bases respectively. The meaning of the sample's time point label: roughly 24 weeks on oral tofacitinib. What this sample's treatment or condition label stands for: oral pan-JAK inhibitor, 5-10 mg twice daily. Lesional scalp punch biopsies and peripheral blood were obtained from alopecia areata patients. After PBMCs were isolated by density centrifugation and stained for CD3, CD4 and CD8, a FACSAria was used to sort CD4+ and CD8+ T cells.

The chain uses TRBV4-3 and TRBJ2-2; D gene: possibly TRBD2, on 7 matching bases. Sequencing was performed on CD8+ T cells sorted from blood, taken at week 24, from a patient treated with tofacitinib. The TCR was taken from a human donor with alopecia areata. The bases are TGCGCCAGCAGCCAAGATAGGGGGGGCGACACCGGGGAGCTGTTTTTT. This is translated as CASSQDRGGDTGELFF.